The 30 T cell receptor beta chains below were found in one sample sequenced in a study of neurological immune-mediated disorders. TCRdb re-analysed the 5' RACE reads in MiXCR, keeping a single row per CDR3 protein. Found here are some 87,000 distinct CDR3 sequences, 5% to 6% of them singletons; the top ten hold 6.5% to 9.5%. Sample time point: longitudinal time-point 2. Material: PBMCs. These receptors all stem from an older woman with multiple sclerosis.

In this sample, this clonotype turned up many times. The gene calls are TRBV9 and TRBJ2-5; D is ambiguous. CDR3 length: 14 residues. Germline V gives CDR1 SGDLS, CDR2 YYNGEE. With 3 bases removed from V and 1 base from J, the gap between germline ends came to 10 bases. The CDR3 here is CASSDPSGQETQYF. The CDR3 DNA reads as TGTGCCAGCAGCGACCCCTCGGGCCAAGAGACCCAGTACTTC.

This clonotype was seen ten or more times. The chain combines TRBV5-1 with TRBJ1-1, with D unresolved. Germline V gene data show CDR1 as SGHRS and CDR2 as YFSETQ. Trimming stripped 2 bases from V and 6 bases from J, with 17 bases between. This CDR3 has 15 amino acids. This CDR3 is CASSLIGMAEAEAFF. The CDR3 region has the DNA TGCGCCAGCAGCTTAATTGGAATGGCGGAGGCTGAAGCTTTCTTT.

This clonotype was detected ten times or more. The CDR3 DNA reads TGTGCCAGCAGGGAAACAGGGGGCCTCTCCTACGAGCAGTACTTC. This codes for CASRETGGLSYEQYF. The chain employs TRBV6-5 and TRBJ2-7; 9 bases fit TRBD1. V dropped 6 bases and J dropped 0; count of bases not matched to a gene: 6. Germline V gene lookup returns CDR1 MNHEY and CDR2 SVGAGI. The CDR3 loop spans 15 amino acids.

This clonotype has at least ten counts. J is TRBJ1-1 and V is TRBV20-1; D ambiguous. The germline gives CDR1 DFQATT, CDR2 SNEGSKA (reference sequence). CDR3 length equals 12 residues. Between the trimmed V and J ends, which lost 7 bases and 1 base, there was a span of 10 bases. The CDR3 coding sequence is TGCAGTGTTCCCAACTCGAACACTGAAGCTTTCTTT. Amino acids: CSVPNSNTEAFF.

This clonotype showed up many times. The V gene is TRBV9, the J gene TRBJ2-1; 12 bases map to TRBD2. The CDR3 covers 16 residues. J gave up 7 bases and V 4 bases, and 9 bases lay outside the gene matches. Germline V gene sequence: CDR1 SGDLS, CDR2 YYNGEE. CDR3: CASSLAGGYRGNEQFF. The CDR3 DNA follows: TGTGCCAGCAGCCTAGCGGGGGGGTACCGAGGGAATGAGCAGTTCTTC. The full variable domain, with the rest looked up from reference TRBV9 and TRBJ2-1, is DSGVTQTPKHLITATGQRVTLRCSPRSGDLSVYWYQQSLDQGLQFLIQYYNGEERAKGNILERFSAQQFPDLHSELNLSSLELGDSALYFCASSLAGGYRGNEQFFGPGTRLTVL.

This clonotype came up many times. The rearrangement uses TRBV5-5 and TRBJ1-6; 10 positions agree with TRBD1. CDR3 size: 14 residues. The germline CDR1 and CDR2 sequences are SGHKS and YYEKEE (reference sequence). V gave up 4 bases and J gave up 9 bases; unmatched junction bases: 4. CDR3 protein: CASSGGQGVSPLHF. As DNA, the CDR3 is TGTGCCAGCAGCGGCGGACAGGGGGTTTCACCCCTCCACTTT.

V is TRBV5-5 and J is TRBJ1-2, with 9 nucleotides matching TRBD1. Looked up from germline, CDR1 is SGHKS and CDR2 is YYEKEE (reference sequence). The CDR3 consists of 15 residues. J was trimmed by 8 bases and V by 3 bases; bases with no gene match: 11. CDR3 sequence (DNA): TGTGCCAGCAGCTGGGGTGGGACAGGGAGTTTCGGCTACACCTTC. This codes for CASSWGGTGSFGYTF.

This clonotype appeared many times. This rearrangement joins TRBV24-1 to TRBJ1-5; 7 bases are a match to TRBD1. Germline CDR1 reads KGHDR; CDR2 reads SFDVKD. J gave up 3 bases and V 3 bases, and 1 base lay outside the gene matches. This CDR3 comprises 14 residues. CDR3 residues: CATSDGTVNQPQHF. CDR3 nucleotides: TGTGCCACCAGTGATGGGACAGTCAATCAGCCCCAGCATTTT.

This clonotype was picked up many times. For the CDR3, the DNA is TGTGCCAGCAGCCGGGGGTGGGAGCCCCAGCATTTT. It is translated as CASSRGWEPQHF. J is TRBJ1-5 and V is TRBV12-3 or TRBV12-4, with D perhaps TRBD1 (5 bases). The V end was cut by 6 bases, the J end by 8 bases, with 11 bases between. This CDR3 contains 12 residues.

In its sample, this clonotype was seen a few times. This rearrangement joins TRBV12-3 or TRBV12-4 to TRBJ1-1, with unresolved D. The CDR3 extends over 13 amino acids. Trimming shortened V by 2 bases and J by 4 bases, and 8 bases separated the two germline ends. The CDR3 region has the DNA TGTGCCAGCAGTTTAAACTCGGGCACTGAAGCTTTCTTT. This codes for CASSLNSGTEAFF.

This clonotype showed up many times. The rearrangement links TRBV5-1 to TRBJ2-1, with 9 bases lining up with TRBD1. This CDR3 contains 14 residues. Germline CDR1 SGHRS, CDR2 YFSETQ. V shed 4 bases, J shed 10 bases, and the junction held 9 bases outside the gene matches. The CDR3 bases are TGCGCCAGCAGCCTACCGGGACAGGGACTAGAGCAGTTCTTC. It is translated as CASSLPGQGLEQFF.

This clonotype has a count of ten or more. The CDR3 nucleotides read TGCAGCGTTGCACTAGCGAGGGGCGGGGAGCTGTTTTTT. Protein sequence: CSVALARGGELFF. The chain employs TRBV29-1 and TRBJ2-2; 7 positions agree with TRBD2. The CDR3 has 13 residues. Germline trimming cut 4 bases from V and 7 bases from J; bases unmatched to any gene: 6. The germline V gene has CDR1 SQVTM and CDR2 ANQGSEA.

V is TRBV7-2 and J is TRBJ1-2; no definite D call. The CDR3 loop spans 13 amino acids. Trimming pared 3 bases from V and 8 bases from J, leaving 13 bases between. Germline V gives CDR1 SGHTA, CDR2 FQGNSA. The CDR3 DNA sequence: TGTGCCAGCAGCTTTCGAGAGATCGGAGGCTACACCTTC. It translates to CASSFREIGGYTF.

This clonotype was seen ten or more times. The rearrangement uses TRBV5-1 and TRBJ1-4; D gene unclear. Per germline, CDR1 SGHRS and CDR2 YFSETQ. The CDR3 totals 12 residues. With 4 bases removed from V and 4 bases from J, the gap between germline ends came to 5 bases. The CDR3 region is CASSSRNEKLFF. The CDR3 coding sequence is TGCGCCAGCAGCAGCCGTAATGAAAAACTGTTTTTT.

This clonotype occurred a few times. The chain has TRBV12-3 or TRBV12-4 and TRBJ2-1, with D maybe TRBD1 (6 bases). This CDR3 contains 13 residues. The V end lost 8 bases, the J end lost 10 bases, and 18 bases lay between the germline ends. In DNA, the CDR3 is TGTGCCAGCGCGAGCCCAGGGGTCCTGGAGCAGTTCTTC. Its translation: CASASPGVLEQFF.

A few counts support this clonotype. The chain carries TRBV6-5 and TRBJ2-7, with TRBD2 matching over 7 bases. V was clipped by 2 bases and J by 3 bases; unmatched bases: 13. There are 17 residues in the CDR3. Germline lookup yields CDR1 MNHEY and CDR2 SVGAGI. In DNA, the CDR3 is TGTGCCAGCAGTTACCGCGTTGCCCCGGGGGAGGGCTACGAGCAGTACTTC. Translation gives CASSYRVAPGEGYEQYF.

In this sample, this clonotype turned up many times. The V and J genes are TRBV3-1 and TRBJ2-7, with 11 bases matching TRBD1. Germline V lookup: CDR1 LGHDT, CDR2 YNNKEL (reference sequence). The CDR3 runs to 16 residues. V lost 0 bases to trimming and J lost 3 bases; unmatched junction nucleotides: 4. The CDR3 loop reads CASSQDWTGGFYEQYF. In DNA, the CDR3 is TGTGCCAGCAGCCAAGATTGGACAGGGGGCTTCTACGAGCAGTACTTC.

This chain connects TRBV11-2 to TRBJ2-3; D call uncertain. The CDR3 is 17 amino acids. Germline CDR1 reads SGHAT; CDR2 reads FQNNGV. Trimming took off 1 base at V and 2 bases at J, with 16 bases between the two ends. CDR3 residues: CASSLGSTSSLTDTQYF. For the CDR3, the DNA is TGTGCCAGCAGCTTAGGGTCGACGTCTTCTCTCACAGATACGCAGTATTTT.

This clonotype was picked up many times. V gene TRBV5-1 combines with J gene TRBJ1-1, with D unresolved. V lost 7 bases to trimming and J lost 0 bases, with 16 bases between them. CDR3 size: 15 residues. Germline lookup yields CDR1 SGHRS and CDR2 YFSETQ. CDR3 sequence reads: CASHSRTGMNTEAFF. Here the CDR3 DNA reads TGCGCCAGCCACAGTAGGACGGGGATGAACACTGAAGCTTTCTTT. The entire variable domain, with the rest obtained from reference TRBV5-1 and TRBJ1-1, is as follows: KAGVTQTPRYLIKTRGQQVTLSCSPISGHRSVSWYQQTPGQGLQFLFEYFSETQRNKGNFPGRFSGRQFSNSRSEMNVSTLELGDSALYLCASHSRTGMNTEAFFGQGTRLTVV.

In this sample, this clonotype turned up many times. This chain uses TRBV6-1 with TRBJ2-1, with 7 bases that match TRBD1. Trimming took 3 bases from V and 1 from J; bases not matched to a gene: 6. CDR1 MNHNS and CDR2 SASEGT come from the germline V gene. CDR3 length equals 16 residues. This CDR3 reads CASSDLDRTSYNEQFF. CDR3 bases: TGTGCCAGCAGTGACCTGGACAGGACTTCCTACAATGAGCAGTTCTTC.

At least ten counts were recorded for this clonotype. The chain combines TRBV10-3 with TRBJ1-2, with TRBD1 matching over 8 bases. The CDR3 is 16 residues long. The junction had 15 bases not matched to a gene; V was cut back by 0 bases and J by 12 bases. Germline V gene lookup returns CDR1 ENHRY and CDR2 SYGVKD. The CDR3 region is CAISESSTGEGGWDTF. The CDR3 DNA reads TGTGCCATCAGTGAGTCTTCGACAGGGGAAGGTGGTTGGGACACCTTC.

This clonotype has at least ten counts. This chain joins TRBV11-3 and TRBJ2-1; D call uncertain. CDR3 length: 15 amino acids. Germline V lookup: CDR1 SGHNT, CDR2 YENEEA. Trimming removed 5 bases at V and 4 bases at J, with 15 bases between. CDR3 sequence: CASSKGNGIYNEQFF. For the CDR3, the DNA is TGTGCCAGCAGCAAAGGGAACGGAATATACAATGAGCAGTTCTTC. Drawing the rest from reference TRBV11-3 and TRBJ2-1, the complete variable domain is EAGVVQSPRYKIIEKKQPVAFWCNPISGHNTLYWYLQNLGQGPELLIRYENEEAVDDSQLPKDRFSAERLKGVDSTLKIQPAELGDSAVYLCASSKGNGIYNEQFFGPGTRLTVL.

This clonotype was seen ten or more times. CDR3 region: CASSLAEGTINNEQFF. The CDR3 DNA sequence: TGCGCCAGCAGCTTGGCCGAGGGGACGATTAACAATGAGCAGTTCTTC. The rearrangement joins TRBV5-1 to TRBJ2-1; D possibly uses TRBD1 or TRBD2 (5 bases each). V was cut by 0 bases and J by 5 bases, with 15 bases left in between. The CDR3 is 16 residues long. Germline loops: CDR1 SGHRS, CDR2 YFSETQ.

This clonotype was recorded many times. This chain links TRBV5-1 with TRBJ2-7; 7 positions agree with TRBD1. CDR1 is SGHRS and CDR2 is YFSETQ in the germline V gene. With 2 bases clipped from V and 1 base from J, the junction kept 6 bases outside the gene matches. This CDR3 spans 15 amino acids. CDR3 DNA sequence: TGCGCCAGCAGCTTCCGACAGGGCTCGTCCTACGAGCAGTACTTC. This codes for CASSFRQGSSYEQYF. Using reference TRBV5-1 and TRBJ2-7 for the parts outside the CDR3, the full variable domain is KAGVTQTPRYLIKTRGQQVTLSCSPISGHRSVSWYQQTPGQGLQFLFEYFSETQRNKGNFPGRFSGRQFSNSRSEMNVSTLELGDSALYLCASSFRQGSSYEQYFGPGTRLTVT.

Many counts were recorded for this clonotype. The chain has TRBV2 and TRBJ1-6; a possible D gene is TRBD1 (5 bases). The CDR3 consists of 15 residues. The V gene's germline CDR1 is SNHLY and CDR2 FYNNEI. The V and J ends lost 4 bases and 7 bases respectively, with 14 bases between them. DNA of the CDR3: TGTGCCAGCAGTGCCCCAAAGCGGGGGAATTCACCCCTCCACTTT. Residues: CASSAPKRGNSPLHF.

At least ten counts were recorded for this clonotype. The chain couples TRBV20-1 to TRBJ1-1; tentatively, D is TRBD1 (5 bases). The V end was cut by 4 bases, the J end by 5 bases, with 8 bases between. The germline V gene has CDR1 DFQATT and CDR2 SNEGSKA (reference sequence). The CDR3 totals 11 residues. CDR3 amino acids: CSAIQATEAFF. CDR3 in DNA: TGCAGTGCTATACAGGCGACTGAAGCTTTCTTT.

This clonotype was recorded many times. CDR3 nucleotide sequence: TGTGCCAGTACCAACGCGGGGATAACAGGGAAAAATCAGCCCCAGCATTTT. This gives the protein CASTNAGITGKNQPQHF. This sequence joins TRBV6-2 or TRBV6-3 and TRBJ1-5; weak D call: TRBD1 (6 bases). V dropped 9 bases and J dropped 4 bases, with 25 bases sitting between them. The germline CDR1 and CDR2 sequences are MNHEY and SVGEGT. The CDR3 has 17 amino acids.

This clonotype was detected ten times or more. V and J are TRBV5-1 and TRBJ2-1; 12 bases map to TRBD2. V shed 4 bases, J shed 4 bases, and the junction held 3 bases outside the gene matches. CDR3 length: 15 residues. From germline, CDR1 is SGHRS and CDR2 YFSETQ. The CDR3 bases are TGCGCCAGCAGCGGAGGACTAGCGGGGTACAATGAGCAGTTCTTC. It specifies CASSGGLAGYNEQFF.

This clonotype has at least ten counts. The chain carries TRBV7-2 and TRBJ1-6, with D unclear. CDR3 length: 15 residues. Germline values: CDR1 SGHTA, CDR2 FQGNSA. The ends were cut back, 2 bases at V and 0 bases at J, with 5 bases in the middle. The DNA of the CDR3 is TGTGCCAGCAGCTTATCGGTCTCCTATAATTCACCCCTCCACTTT. Protein: CASSLSVSYNSPLHF.

The CDR3 is CASSQGTEQYF. CDR3 nucleotides: TGTGCCAGCAGCCAGGGGACCGAGCAGTACTTC. V usage is TRBV7-9 and J usage is TRBJ2-7; D may be TRBD1 (6 bases). The CDR3 loop spans 11 amino acids. Trimming cost V 5 bases and J 6 bases, with 8 bases left between them. The germline V gene has CDR1 SEHNR and CDR2 FQNEAQ (reference sequence).